A selection of T cell receptor beta chains follows, all from one sample in a study of cytomegalovirus exposure and HLA in healthy donors. Produced via immunoSEQ multiplex PCR; TCRdb's table is partial and in-frame only. This table holds approximately 72,000 clones, 60% to 75% found once. The sequencing input was PBMCs. The receptor set was obtained from a man aged 40-49 years in good health and CMV-seropositive. The CDR3 runs from the conserved cysteine through the conserved F or W. D genes are given only for firm matches. The listing skips clone size in some rows; elsewhere it reads once, few, many or a size class.

>TRBJ1-1|TRBV25-1|few|-
CASGTLEATEAFF
TGTGCCAGCGGGACATTAGAGGCAACTGAAGCTTTCTTT
>TRBJ1-2|TRBV20-1|-|-
CSARDVYGYTF
TGCAGTGCTAGAGACGTGTATGGCTACACCTTC
>TRBJ2-3|TRBV5-4|-|-
CASSLSPRSTDTQYF
TGTGCCAGCAGCTTATCTCCGCGATCCACAGATACGCAGTATTTT
>TRBJ2-4|TRBV5-4|-|-
CASSLGGEAKNIQYF
TGTGCCAGCAGCTTGGGCGGGGAGGCCAAAAACATTCAGTACTTC
>TRBJ1-5|TRBV19|-|TRBD1
CASSAQGAGNQPQHF
TGTGCCAGTAGCGCCCAGGGGGCTGGCAATCAGCCCCAGCATTTT
>TRBJ1-5|TRBV28|few|-
CASSFQGDGNQPQHF
TGTGCCAGCAGTTTCCAGGGCGATGGGAATCAGCCCCAGCATTTT
>TRBJ2-5|TRBV5-6|-|TRBD1
CASSLIGTGGEYQETQYF
TGTGCCAGCAGCTTGATCGGGACAGGGGGAGAGTACCAAGAGACCCAGTACTTC
>TRBJ2-7|TRBV10-3|-|TRBD2
CAISESSGGYEQYF
TGTGCCATCAGTGAGTCTTCGGGGGGGTACGAGCAGTACTTC
>TRBJ2-3|TRBV6-4|-|TRBD2
CASSDSSGGPDTQYF
TGTGCCAGCAGTGACTCGTCGGGGGGGCCAGATACGCAGTATTTT
>TRBJ2-7|TRBV6-1|-|TRBD2
CASSELIAGGNYEQYF
TGTGCCAGCAGTGAACTAATAGCGGGGGGAAACTACGAGCAGTACTTC
>TRBJ1-1|TRBV5-4|-|-
CASSLVRGVGTEAFF
TGTGCCAGCAGCTTGGTGCGGGGAGTAGGGACTGAAGCTTTCTTT
>TRBJ2-3|TRBV5-4|-|-
CASSFSTGTDTQYF
TGTGCCAGCAGCTTTAGCACGGGGACAGATACGCAGTATTTT
>TRBJ2-5|TRBV7-9|-|TRBD1
CASSETGVQPETQYF
TGTGCCAGCAGCGAGACAGGGGTTCAGCCAGAGACCCAGTACTTC
>TRBJ1-2|TRBV19|-|-
CASTSRVTGPNYGYTF
TGTGCCAGTACCTCGCGGGTCACAGGGCCTAACTATGGCTACACCTTC
>TRBJ2-1|TRBV9|-|TRBD1
CASSAGTGYYNEQFF
TGTGCCAGCAGCGCGGGGACAGGGTACTACAATGAGCAGTTCTTC
>TRBJ1-6|TRBV9|-|TRBD1
CASSGSQGGNSPLHF
TGTGCCAGCAGCGGTTCACAGGGGGGAAATTCACCCCTCCACTTT
>TRBJ2-7|TRBV5-6|few|TRBD1
CASSQRTGMEYF
TGTGCCAGCAGCCAAAGGACAGGGATGGAGTACTTC
>TRBJ2-7|TRBV11-1|-|-
CASSLGRAYEQYF
TGTGCCAGCAGCTTAGGTCGGGCCTACGAGCAGTACTTC